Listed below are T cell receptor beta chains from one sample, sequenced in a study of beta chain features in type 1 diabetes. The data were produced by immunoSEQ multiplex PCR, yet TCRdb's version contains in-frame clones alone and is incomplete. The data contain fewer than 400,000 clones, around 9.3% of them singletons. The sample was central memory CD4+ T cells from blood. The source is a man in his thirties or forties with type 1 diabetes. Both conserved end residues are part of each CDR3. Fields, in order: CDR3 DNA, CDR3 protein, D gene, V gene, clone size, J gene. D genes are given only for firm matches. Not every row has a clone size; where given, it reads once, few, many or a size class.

TGTGCCAGCAGTCCAATGTTCGGGACTAAGGGCACCGGGGAGCTGTTTTTT,CASSPMFGTKGTGELFF,TRBD2,TRBV11-2,-,TRBJ2-2
TGTGCCGGAAAGGGGGACAGGGAGACCCAGTACTTC,CAGKGDRETQYF,TRBD1,TRBV6-5,-,TRBJ2-5
TGCAGTGTTGGGGCGGGACAGCCCCAGCATTTT,CSVGAGQPQHF,-,TRBV20-1,few,TRBJ1-5
TGTGCCAGCAGGCCCCCGTTGCTCCATGGGGCCAACGTCCTGACTTTC,CASRPPLLHGANVLTF,-,TRBV27,few,TRBJ2-6
TGTGCCAGCAGCCCCGGGGGGTTAAGCAATCAGCCCCAGCATTTT,CASSPGGLSNQPQHF,-,TRBV9,few,TRBJ1-5
TGTGCCAGCACAAACCCCCGGGGGGGATACAATGAGCAGTTCTTC,CASTNPRGGYNEQFF,TRBD2,TRBV28,-,TRBJ2-1
TGCGCCAGCAGCTTGAGGCAGTTGAACACTGAAGCTTTCTTT,CASSLRQLNTEAFF,-,TRBV5-1,few,TRBJ1-1
TGTGCCAGCGGACGGGGGGGAGAGACCCAGTACTTC,CASGRGGETQYF,TRBD2,TRBV25-1,-,TRBJ2-5
TGTGCCAGCAGTCTGACAGGGGATTCCGAAGGCTACACCTTC,CASSLTGDSEGYTF,TRBD1,TRBV28,-,TRBJ1-2
TGCGCCAGCAGCTCACCCGGACCGGAAGCTTTCTTT,CASSSPGPEAFF,-,TRBV5-1,-,TRBJ1-1
TGTGCCAGCAGCCAAGGAGAGACCCAGTACTTC,CASSQGETQYF,-,TRBV7-9,few,TRBJ2-5
TGTGCCAGCAGCATTATGGCAGGGGGCGAGCAGTACTTC,CASSIMAGGEQYF,TRBD1,TRBV7-2,few,TRBJ2-7
TGTGCCAGCACGGACGGACAGAGCTGGGATGAAAAACTGTTTTTT,CASTDGQSWDEKLFF,-,TRBV6-6,-,TRBJ1-4
TGTGCCAGCAGTTCTGGGACTAGCGGGGGTGAGGAGTTCTTC,CASSSGTSGGEEFF,TRBD2,TRBV6-5,few,TRBJ2-1
TGTGCCAGCAGTGACCTAGCGGGAGACACAGATACGCAGTATTTT,CASSDLAGDTDTQYF,TRBD2,TRBV25-1,-,TRBJ2-3